The next 29 T cell receptor beta chains were all read from a single sample in a study of CD8 T cells in ankylosing spondylitis. Overall study findings and caveats: Blood of patients with ankylosing spondylitis appeared to be characterized by a TCR beta motif of eight highly homologous variants.

These receptors lack a known antigen. In TCRdb, the 5' RACE reads were re-called with MiXCR into one record per CDR3 protein. The repertoire has about 450,000 distinct CDR3 sequences, more than 25% of them found once; the top ten carry 0.75% to 0.9%. Input material: blood, either unsorted or a sorted T cell fraction (not recorded which). These receptors all stem from a male donor with ankylosing spondylitis.

The chain employs TRBV3-1 and TRBJ1-1; a weak D match, TRBD1 (5 bases). Germline V lookup: CDR1 LGHDT, CDR2 YNNKEL (reference sequence). The germline V and J ends were trimmed by 3 bases and 0 bases, with 14 bases remaining between them. The CDR3 spans 16 residues. The CDR3 reads CASSHPPKGLNTEAFF. The CDR3 DNA reads TGTGCCAGCAGCCATCCGCCGAAGGGGCTGAACACTGAAGCTTTCTTT.

The sample holds a few counts of this clonotype. The chain couples TRBV29-1 to TRBJ1-2, with D maybe TRBD1 (5 bases). CDR3 length: 14 amino acids. Trimming stripped 4 bases from V and 4 bases from J, with 16 bases between. Looked up from germline, CDR1 is SQVTM and CDR2 is ANQGSEA. The CDR3 loop reads CSVVDMVDIYGYTF. The DNA for the CDR3 is TGCAGCGTTGTGGACATGGTGGATATCTATGGCTACACCTTC.

This clonotype was counted only a few times. The chain joins TRBV4-2 to TRBJ2-7; D is unresolved. Germline V lookup: CDR1 LGHNA, CDR2 YNFKEQ. The germline V and J ends were trimmed by 4 bases and 5 bases, with 15 bases remaining between them. The CDR3 extends over 14 amino acids. The CDR3: CASSPGSNYDEQYF. The CDR3 DNA is TGTGCCAGCAGCCCCGGGTCAAATTATGACGAGCAGTACTTC.

The V call is TRBV30, the J call TRBJ2-3, with D maybe TRBD2 (6 bases). The germline V gene encodes CDR1 GTSNPN and CDR2 SVGIG (reference sequence). The V gene lost 5 bases and the J gene lost 8 bases, with 17 bases spanning the gap. This CDR3 spans 13 amino acids. The CDR3 region has the DNA TGTGCCTGGGAGGTAGCGGCCGGCGTTACGCAGTATTTT. This gives the protein CAWEVAAGVTQYF. Combining the CDR3 with reference TRBV30 and TRBJ2-3 gives the whole variable domain SQTIHQWPATLVQPVGSPLSLECTVEGTSNPNLYWYRQAAGRGLQLLFYSVGIGQISSEVPQNLSASRPQDRQFILSSKKLLLSDSGFYLCAWEVAAGVTQYFGPGTRLTVL.

Only a few counts were recorded for this clonotype. J is TRBJ2-1 and V is TRBV20-1, with D maybe TRBD1 (5 bases). The CDR3 is 14 amino acids. Trimming pared 3 bases from V and 4 bases from J, leaving 13 bases between. The germline gives CDR1 DFQATT, CDR2 SNEGSKA (reference sequence). The CDR3 protein is CSASRGQQYNEQFF. DNA for the CDR3: TGCAGTGCTAGCCGAGGACAACAATACAATGAGCAGTTCTTC.

Only a few counts were recorded for this clonotype. J is TRBJ1-4 and V is TRBV5-5; 8 bases are a match to TRBD1. The CDR3 length is 15 residues. Germline V lookup: CDR1 SGHKS, CDR2 YYEKEE (reference sequence). Losses at the gene ends were 3 bases for V and 3 bases for J; bases not matched to a gene: 4. CDR3 protein: CASSWGDRSNEKLFF. DNA for the CDR3: TGTGCCAGCAGCTGGGGGGACAGGTCTAATGAAAAACTGTTTTTT. The variable domain in full, completed from reference TRBV5-5 and TRBJ1-4, reads DAGVTQSPTHLIKTRGQQVTLRCSPISGHKSVSWYQQVLGQGPQFIFQYYEKEERGRGNFPDRFSARQFPNYSSELNVNALLLGDSALYLCASSWGDRSNEKLFFGSGTQLSVL.

The chain couples TRBV11-2 to TRBJ2-7, with D perhaps matching TRBD2 (6 bases). In germline, CDR1 is SGHAT, CDR2 FQNNGV. The CDR3 totals 14 residues. Trimming stripped 1 base from V and 6 bases from J, with 13 bases between. CDR3: CASSLGVREGEQYF. The CDR3 nucleotides are TGTGCCAGCAGCTTAGGGGTGCGGGAAGGCGAGCAGTACTTC.

The V and J genes are TRBV29-1 and TRBJ2-5, with unresolved D. There are 13 residues in the CDR3. Germline V CDR1 and CDR2: SQVTM, ANQGSEA. The V and J ends lost 1 base and 5 bases respectively, with 11 bases between them. CDR3 residues: CSVEALAGETQYF. CDR3 coding DNA: TGCAGCGTTGAAGCGCTGGCCGGCGAGACCCAGTACTTC.

A few counts support this clonotype. The chain joins TRBV4-2 to TRBJ2-1, with D perhaps matching TRBD2 (5 bases). Germline CDR1 LGHNA, CDR2 YNFKEQ. V lost 0 bases, J lost 0 bases, and 9 bases lay in between. This CDR3 region has 16 residues. The CDR3 region has the DNA TGTGCCAGCAGCCAAGATACCAGCGGCTCCTACAATGAGCAGTTCTTC. This translates into CASSQDTSGSYNEQFF.

This clonotype showed up many times. The rearrangement links TRBV29-1 to TRBJ1-3; D gene unclear. Trimming stripped 5 bases from V and 0 bases from J, with 14 bases between. The CDR3 runs to 15 residues. Looked up from germline, CDR1 is SQVTM and CDR2 is ANQGSEA. CDR3 sequence: CSVIPGSNSGNTIYF. CDR3 nucleotides: TGCAGCGTTATCCCGGGATCAAACTCTGGAAACACCATATATTTT.

This sequence joins TRBV12-3 or TRBV12-4 and TRBJ1-5; no clear D gene. There are 13 residues in the CDR3. Trimming cost V 5 bases and J 6 bases, with 11 bases left between them. The CDR3 region is CASSQTDGQPQHF. The DNA for the CDR3 is TGTGCCAGCAGTCAAACGGACGGTCAGCCCCAGCATTTT.

This clonotype occurred once. The CDR3 nucleotides read TGTGCCAGCAGCCAGGGAGCGGTCTCCTACAATGAGCAGTTCTTC. As protein: CASSQGAVSYNEQFF. The genes are TRBV3-1 and TRBJ2-1, with D perhaps matching TRBD2 (5 bases). Trimming removed 3 bases at V and 0 bases at J, with 9 bases between. Germline V gene lookup returns CDR1 LGHDT and CDR2 YNNKEL (reference sequence). The CDR3 consists of 15 residues.

J is TRBJ2-2 and V is TRBV7-2; 9 bases align to TRBD2. J was trimmed by 5 bases and V by 5 bases; bases with no gene match: 9. The CDR3 totals 16 residues. The germline CDR1 and CDR2 sequences are SGHTA and FQGNSA. CDR3 nucleotides: TGTGCCAGCAGCCCCCCTGGACTAGCGCAGACCGGGGAGCTGTTTTTT. Translated, it gives CASSPPGLAQTGELFF.

This clonotype was counted between two and nine times. The V gene is TRBV29-1, the J gene TRBJ2-4; TRBD1 is a possible D gene (6 bases). Germline V CDR1 and CDR2: SQVTM, ANQGSEA. Trimming stripped 4 bases from V and 5 bases from J, with 15 bases between. The CDR3 length is 14 residues. The CDR3 region is CSVGSPRGQNIQYF. In DNA form, the CDR3 reads TGCAGCGTTGGAAGTCCCAGGGGCCAAAACATTCAGTACTTC.

CDR3 DNA: TGCGCCAGCAGGACAGGGGGATCCCAAGAGACCCAGTACTTC. It is translated as CASRTGGSQETQYF. The rearrangement joins TRBV10-2 to TRBJ2-5; 9 nucleotides agree with TRBD1. Germline lookup yields CDR1 WSHSY and CDR2 SAAADI. V gave up 6 bases and J gave up 1 base; unmatched junction bases: 3. This CDR3 is built from 14 residues.

The chain employs TRBV24-1 and TRBJ2-5; TRBD1 agrees at 8 bases. With 4 bases clipped from V and 1 base from J, the junction kept 4 bases outside the gene matches. CDR1 and CDR2 from the germline V gene are KGHDR and SFDVKD. The CDR3 has 15 amino acids. In DNA, the CDR3 is TGTGCCACCAGTGACCCGGGACAGGTCCAAGAGACCCAGTACTTC. Protein sequence: CATSDPGQVQETQYF.

This clonotype was recorded once. The V and J genes are TRBV20-1 and TRBJ1-3; D ambiguous. In germline, CDR1 is DFQATT, CDR2 SNEGSKA (reference sequence). Between the trimmed V and J ends, which lost 0 bases and 1 base, there was a span of 1 base. The length of the CDR3 is 12 residues. CDR3 in DNA: TGCAGTGCTAGAGAATCTGGAAACACCATATATTTT. Protein: CSARESGNTIYF.

For the CDR3, the DNA is TGCAGTGCTAGAAGGACAGAAAGCTATGGCTACACCTTC. This codes for CSARRTESYGYTF. The chain joins TRBV20-1 to TRBJ1-2, with D perhaps matching TRBD1 (6 bases). CDR1 is DFQATT and CDR2 is SNEGSKA in the germline V gene (reference sequence). Trimming removed 2 bases from V and 4 bases from J, with 11 bases in between. This CDR3 is 13 amino acids long.

J is TRBJ2-7 and V is TRBV5-1; no clear D. Per the germline V gene, CDR1 is SGHRS and CDR2 is YFSETQ. Trimming pared 0 bases from V and 0 bases from J, leaving 10 bases between. The CDR3 contains 15 residues. The DNA for the CDR3 is TGCGCCAGCAGCTTGGGCAGGCCCCTCTCCTACGAGCAGTACTTC. Translating it yields CASSLGRPLSYEQYF.

The J gene is TRBJ2-7, the V gene TRBV2; either TRBD1 or TRBD2 may supply D (5 bases each). CDR1 is SNHLY, CDR2 FYNNEI, per germline. The CDR3 has 12 residues. Written as DNA, the CDR3 is TGTTCCAGCAGTGAACGGGGCAGCGAGCAGTACGTC. Its translation is CSSSERGSEQYV.

This sequence joins TRBV3-1 and TRBJ1-1, with 8 bases that match TRBD1. Germline CDR1 LGHDT, CDR2 YNNKEL (reference sequence). Trimming removed 5 bases from V and 3 bases from J; junction bases left unmatched: 8. CDR3 length: 15 residues. CDR3 sequence reads: CASSYKYRGDTEAFF. In nucleotides, the CDR3 is TGTGCCAGCAGCTATAAATACAGGGGGGACACTGAAGCTTTCTTT.

This clonotype was found many times. The J gene is TRBJ1-1, the V gene TRBV3-1, with D uncertain. Trimming removed 3 bases at V and 3 bases at J, with 8 bases between. Germline V gene lookup returns CDR1 LGHDT and CDR2 YNNKEL (reference sequence). The CDR3 spans 13 residues. The CDR3 reads CASSQVGDTEAFF. CDR3 DNA sequence: TGTGCCAGCAGCCAGGTCGGGGACACTGAAGCTTTCTTT.

The V gene is TRBV4-2, the J gene TRBJ2-2; D might be TRBD2 (7 bases). CDR3 length: 17 amino acids. Trimming removed 0 bases from V and 5 bases from J, with 16 bases in between. From germline, CDR1 is LGHNA and CDR2 YNFKEQ. CDR3 protein: CASSQEGGGARTGELFF. CDR3 bases: TGTGCCAGCAGCCAAGAAGGGGGGGGTGCGAGGACCGGGGAGCTGTTTTTT.

This clonotype has more than one count but fewer than ten. This chain uses TRBV13 with TRBJ1-5; possibly TRBD1 for D (5 bases). The germline CDR1 and CDR2 sequences are PRHDT and FYEKMQ (reference sequence). The CDR3 runs 16 residues. The V gene lost 5 bases and the J gene lost 0 bases, with 14 bases spanning the gap. CDR3 in DNA: TGTGCCAGCAGCCCCGCAGGGATGGGTAGCAATCAGCCCCAGCATTTT. Amino acids: CASSPAGMGSNQPQHF. Based on the CDR3 plus reference TRBV13 and TRBJ1-5, the full variable domain is AAGVIQSPRHLIKEKRETATLKCYPIPRHDTVYWYQQGPGQDPQFLISFYEKMQSDKGSIPDRFSAQQFSDYHSELNMSSLELGDSALYFCASSPAGMGSNQPQHFGDGTRLSIL.

Only a few counts were recorded for this clonotype. The chain uses TRBV14 and TRBJ2-1, with D tentatively TRBD2 (5 bases). This CDR3 comprises 15 residues. The ends were cut back, 4 bases at V and 3 bases at J, with 13 bases in the middle. Germline lookup yields CDR1 SGHDN and CDR2 FVKESK. DNA of the CDR3: TGTGCCAGCAGCCGGCGGGCCGGGCGCTACAATGAGCAGTTCTTC. Translating gives CASSRRAGRYNEQFF. The full variable domain, its missing parts supplied by reference TRBV14 and TRBJ2-1, is EAGVTQFPSHSVIEKGQTVTLRCDPISGHDNLYWYRRVMGKEIKFLLHFVKESKQDESGMPNNRFLAERTGGTYSTLKVQPAELEDSGVYFCASSRRAGRYNEQFFGPGTRLTVL.

This clonotype was counted between two and nine times. The J gene is TRBJ2-5, the V gene TRBV27; 8 bases line up with TRBD1. Germline loops: CDR1 MNHEY, CDR2 SMNVEV (reference sequence). Losses at the gene ends were 4 bases for V and 5 bases for J; bases not matched to a gene: 9. The CDR3 runs 15 residues. CDR3 coding DNA: TGTGCCAGCAGTTGGCGGACAGGGAATATGGAGACCCAGTACTTC. Protein product: CASSWRTGNMETQYF.

The chain uses TRBV7-7 and TRBJ2-2; D possibly uses TRBD1 or TRBD2 (6 bases each). Germline V lookup: CDR1 SSHAT, CDR2 FNYEAQ (reference sequence). The CDR3 has 16 residues. Trimming removed 1 base at V and 4 bases at J, with 13 bases between. In DNA form, the CDR3 reads TGTGCCAGCAGCTTAGAGGGGGGATCGAGCACCGGGGAGCTGTTTTTT. Protein sequence: CASSLEGGSSTGELFF.

This clonotype was counted a few times. This chain joins TRBV6-2 or TRBV6-3 and TRBJ2-3; a possible D gene is TRBD2 (6 bases). The CDR3 contains 16 residues. V lost 2 bases, J lost 1 base, and 13 bases lay in between. Germline values: CDR1 MNHEY, CDR2 SVGEGT. CDR3 nucleotide sequence: TGTGCCAGCAGTTACCGCCGGGTAGCGGGCACAGATACGCAGTATTTT. Protein sequence: CASSYRRVAGTDTQYF.

V is TRBV2 and J is TRBJ1-1; 8 nucleotides agree with TRBD1. CDR3 length equals 13 residues. Germline CDR1 and CDR2: SNHLY and FYNNEI. V dropped 6 bases and J dropped 7; count of bases not matched to a gene: 7. In DNA form, the CDR3 reads TGTGCCAGCAGGAAGGACAGGGTTGATGAAGCTTTCTTT. Residues: CASRKDRVDEAFF.